This is a list of T cell receptor beta chains from one sample in a study of spatial heterogeneity in lung cancer. Each CDR3 protein gets one entry after TCRdb re-called the 5' RACE reads with MiXCR. Counted here are more than 95,000 distinct CDR3 sequences, over 9% occurring once; the ten biggest clones make up around 16%. This specimen consisted of PBMCs, obtained at follow-up. The receptors shown here come from a male donor with early-stage non-small cell lung cancer. Both conserved end residues are part of each CDR3.

CDR3 protein: CSIKWSESGYTF
V gene: TRBV20-1
J gene: TRBJ1-2

CDR3 protein: CASSRGQGVGTDTQYF
V gene: TRBV4-1
J gene: TRBJ2-3

CDR3 protein: CSASSGANYNSPLHF
V gene: TRBV20-1
J gene: TRBJ1-6

CDR3 protein: CASSQDPLNEQFF
V gene: TRBV4-3
J gene: TRBJ2-1

CDR3 protein: CSARGGWTGNQPQHF
V gene: TRBV20-1
J gene: TRBJ1-5

CDR3 protein: CSARGQVRDSPLHF
V gene: TRBV20-1
J gene: TRBJ1-6

CDR3 protein: CASSQLHGVEQFF
V gene: TRBV4-3
J gene: TRBJ2-1

CDR3 protein: CASSLESGLSNQPQHF
V gene: TRBV7-2
J gene: TRBJ1-5

CDR3 protein: CASSQVPTRSGQETQYF
V gene: TRBV4-2
J gene: TRBJ2-5

CDR3 protein: CSVQGVVTDTQYF
V gene: TRBV29-1
J gene: TRBJ2-3

CDR3 protein: CASSTGTSGGRGTQYF
V gene: TRBV7-2
J gene: TRBJ2-3

CDR3 protein: CASSQSGGNPTQYF
V gene: TRBV4-1
J gene: TRBJ2-3

CDR3 protein: CASSQGNFYGYTF
V gene: TRBV3-1
J gene: TRBJ1-2

CDR3 protein: CASSQRGLEGTQYF
V gene: TRBV3-1
J gene: TRBJ2-5

CDR3 protein: CASSPPRTGSTGELFF
V gene: TRBV14
J gene: TRBJ2-2

CDR3 protein: CASSRNGGGETQYF
V gene: TRBV7-2
J gene: TRBJ2-5

CDR3 protein: CASSLGRGNEQFF
V gene: TRBV12-3/TRBV12-4
J gene: TRBJ2-1

CDR3 protein: CSVAPSGRSPLHF
V gene: TRBV29-1
J gene: TRBJ1-6

CDR3 protein: CSARGDFQETQYF
V gene: TRBV20-1
J gene: TRBJ2-5

CDR3 protein: CSQGRVNEQFF
V gene: TRBV29-1
J gene: TRBJ2-1

CDR3 protein: CASSLTVVEANVLTF
V gene: TRBV6-6
J gene: TRBJ2-6

CDR3 protein: CSVEEMGRSGYTF
V gene: TRBV29-1
J gene: TRBJ1-2

CDR3 protein: CASSVEELTEAFF
V gene: TRBV9
J gene: TRBJ1-1

CDR3 protein: CSARGHLNTEAFF
V gene: TRBV20-1
J gene: TRBJ1-1

CDR3 protein: CASSLGPSNTDTQYF
V gene: TRBV5-6
J gene: TRBJ2-3

CDR3 protein: CASSGSQAIYGYTF
V gene: TRBV5-1
J gene: TRBJ1-2

CDR3 protein: CASNRRTTDTQYF
V gene: TRBV9
J gene: TRBJ2-3

CDR3 protein: CSAATNYGYTF
V gene: TRBV20-1
J gene: TRBJ1-2

CDR3 protein: CASSLDSTTPLHF
V gene: TRBV7-2
J gene: TRBJ1-6

CDR3 protein: CSARGARGKQSEQFF
V gene: TRBV20-1
J gene: TRBJ2-1

CDR3 protein: CASSLQGATYEQYF
V gene: TRBV5-1
J gene: TRBJ2-7

CDR3 protein: CASSPDGKSYGYTF
V gene: TRBV5-1
J gene: TRBJ1-2

CDR3 protein: CASSAGLILDEQFF
V gene: TRBV19
J gene: TRBJ2-1